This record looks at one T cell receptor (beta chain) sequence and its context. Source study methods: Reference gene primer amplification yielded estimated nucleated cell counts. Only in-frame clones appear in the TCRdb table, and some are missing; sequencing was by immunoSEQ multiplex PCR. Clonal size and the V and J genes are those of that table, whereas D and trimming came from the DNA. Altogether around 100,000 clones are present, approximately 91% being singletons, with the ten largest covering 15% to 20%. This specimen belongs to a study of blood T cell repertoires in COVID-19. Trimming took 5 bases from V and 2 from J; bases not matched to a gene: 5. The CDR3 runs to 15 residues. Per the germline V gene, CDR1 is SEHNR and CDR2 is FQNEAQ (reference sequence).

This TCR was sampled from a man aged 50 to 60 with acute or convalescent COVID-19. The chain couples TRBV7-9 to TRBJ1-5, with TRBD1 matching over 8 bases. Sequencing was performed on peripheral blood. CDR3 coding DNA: TGTGCCAGCAGCCCCCAGGGGGCTGGCAATCAGCCCCAGCATTTT. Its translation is CASSPQGAGNQPQHF. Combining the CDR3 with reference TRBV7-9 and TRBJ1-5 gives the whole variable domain DTGVSQNPRHKITKRGQNVTFRCDPISEHNRLYWYRQTLGQGPEFLTYFQNEAQLEKSRLLSDRFSAERPKGSFSTLEIQRTEQGDSAMYLCASSPQGAGNQPQHFGDGTRLSIL.